The subject of this entry is one T cell receptor (beta chain). This clone appeared once. Its specific antigen is unknown. No much larger clone exists at a distance of one base, and base qualities are not known. The sample originates from a study of cytomegalovirus exposure and HLA in healthy donors (dated by TCRdb to the late 2010s). In the study overall: According to an earlier analysis of a few hundred of the donors, some 180 million T cells yielded over 100 million unique TCR beta sequences and approximately 300 Gb of sequence data. A later genetic analysis used genome-wide SNP genotypes for about 60% of the roughly 700 donors, treating that subset as a discovery cohort. On average, 235,054 unique TCR beta nucleotide sequences were sequenced per donor among about 400 genotyped donors of the cohort, with 15% to 20% of those sequences being non-productive. All discovery cohort repertoires had been generated on a single sequencing platform. About five DR-DQ haplotypes were handled as single units for association and clustering, since linkage in the cohort was strong. Of the roughly 420 genotyped donors, 70% to 90% were placed in the genetic ancestry cluster associated with self-reported Caucasian donors. An earlier analysis of about 620 of the donors applied high-throughput TCR beta sequencing to assess whether each TCR beta V gene segment acted as functional or pseudogenic. Typing coverage differed by locus: A, B, C, DRB1 and DQB1 were typed in roughly 620-630 donors, DQA1 in 522, DPA1 in over 600, and DPB1 in 400 to 480. Rather than using new phenotypic data, the later analysis identified candidate immune exposures from TCR beta sequences and from how often those sequences occurred across donors. The study used immunosequencing to profile the T cell repertoires of several hundred subjects and linked those repertoires to cytomegalovirus serostatus. To predict cytomegalovirus infection status, the study combined high-throughput TCR immunosequencing, statistical association of individual TCRs with disease status, and machine learning. Besides the first cohort of hundreds of subjects, a separate validation cohort made up of roughly 120 different subjects was used. A later analysis re-analyzed previously published TCR beta repertoires from hundreds of donors and added high-resolution HLA genotyping to study TCR occurrence patterns. Alongside the repertoire data, information on donor age, sex, ethnicity and CMV serostatus was compiled. The study aimed to test whether cataloging public T cell receptors could reveal signatures of past pathogen exposure. Class I and class II HLA loci were covered by the typing at four-digit resolution. An early release covering just under 650 HLA-typed donors comprised approximately 300 gigabases of sequencing data and tens of millions of unique TCR sequences. What the authors observed across the whole study: In both the original and validation cohorts, the classifier was reported to diagnose cytomegalovirus status with high specificity and sensitivity. It was suggested by the authors that the approach could potentially be generalized to other disease states and immunological phenotypes. Most TCR sequences were observed very rarely across donors, whereas some public TCRs were present in many individuals. In an earlier analysis of roughly 500 of the donors, most TCR beta V segments appeared in productive rearrangements about 87% or about 30% of the time, broadly matching IMGT annotations. In a later genetic analysis, a missense DCLRE1C variant was associated with V-gene and J-gene trimming of TCR beta chains, and the association was replicated in an independent cohort. A total of about 150 TCR beta chains were listed by the study as associated with cytomegalovirus. A later analysis associated 16,951 TCR beta sequences with specific HLA alleles at a false discovery rate of 0.05. A few of the identified cytomegalovirus-associated TCR beta chains were confirmed in vitro to be specific for cytomegalovirus antigens. Seventeen rarely observed V segments, including chromosome 9 orphons, were excluded from the earlier analysis of several hundred of the donors because counts were too low. A later analysis found that TCR association rates varied across HLA loci, with DRB1 alleles showing the most associated TCRs and HLA-C alleles the fewest. Compared with equally common non-associated chains, HLA-associated TCR beta chains in a later analysis were more clonally expanded and had lower generation probabilities. A later analysis reported that several top co-occurrence clusters appeared linked to parvovirus B19, influenza, CMV and Epstein-Barr virus. Immune exposure information for the cohort was limited to CMV serostatus. A later genetic analysis reported fewer N-insertions in productive TCRs among donors in an Asian-associated ancestry cluster than the roughly 700-donor mean. Roughly uniform sequencing depth across donors was assumed in presence/absence analyses, although this assumption may not hold. This cohort had only TCR beta chains sequenced, and the lack of alpha or paired-chain data limited which features could be detected. Linkage disequilibrium might explain the correlated functional status among segregating V segments, but an unknown experimental factor could not be excluded. A later analysis found that most CMV-associated TCR beta chains appeared HLA-restricted, with HLA associations seemingly driven largely by CMV exposure. Because HLA typing was unavailable for some donors at each locus, only the typed subset was used in association tests. A further reported finding was that TCR beta sequences accurately predicted the HLA-A and HLA-B alleles for most subjects in the first cohort. A group of highly shared sequence variants was considered likely to be a technical artifact of the sequencing pipeline. The 87-base-pair reads could not distinguish some IMGT-functional V segments, including TRBV6-2 and TRBV6-3, so those segments were excluded. Assigning TCR associations to individual alleles was difficult when HLA alleles, especially DR and DQ, strongly co-occurred.

The cohort consisted of more than 650 healthy bone marrow donors. At the time of sampling, every cohort member was nominally healthy, though immune exposures that went unrecorded were likely present. The donor tested CMV seronegative, placing the donor among the 350 or so seronegative members of the cohort. Each donor provided a peripheral blood sample, and peripheral blood mononuclear cells were used for TCR beta sequencing. Genomic DNA extraction from the blood cell samples was performed with the Qiagen DNeasy Blood Extraction Kit. Library preparation employed the immunoSEQ multiplex PCR assay. For the multiplex PCR, a mixture combining 60 forward primers for TCR Vbeta segments and 13 reverse primers for TCR Jbeta segments was used. Amplification of the CDR3 region of rearranged TCR beta genes was performed with a multiplex PCR assay on genomic DNA. The amplified TCR beta libraries were sequenced on the Illumina HiSeq System as 87-base-pair reads. The published analysis was carried out like this. A later analysis tallied 70 million to 100 million unique TCR beta chains across the 600 to 700 repertoires, and some 10 million of those chains were shared by two or more donors. A nearest-neighbor algorithm error-corrected the raw reads and collapsed the reads into unique sequences, merging closely related sequences to remove PCR and sequencing errors. CDR3 sequences were aligned to IMGT reference sequences to assign V, D and J gene segments. For a sequence to be retained, a match of at least six nucleotides to both a V gene segment and a J gene segment was required. Rearrangements were called productive when the CDR3 lacked stop codons and stayed in frame with V and J; all others were non-productive. Following IMGT convention, CDR3 was defined as the stretch from the second conserved V-encoded cysteine to the conserved J-encoded phenylalanine. Sequences without an unambiguous match to a single V gene segment were excluded from the earlier analysis of about 600 of the donors. An earlier analysis of fewer than 750 of the donors called V segments functional above 56.7% productive rearrangements and segregating when the between-donor standard deviation exceeded 5%. A statistical classification framework was built for diagnosing cytomegalovirus status from the catalog of TCR beta chain sequences. V and J gene assignment, in a later analysis, came from comparing TCR nucleotide sequences with IMGT/GENE-DB human TR gene sequences. Using the TCRdist pipeline, a later analysis assigned CDR3 sequences along with most-parsimonious VDJ recombination scenarios. In a later analysis, each TCR beta chain was defined by its CDR3 amino acid sequence together with its V-gene family, and reads without a unique V-gene family were excluded. A later analysis removed roughly 590 highly shared, low-generation-probability nucleotide sequences to deal with suspected cross-contamination and a sequencing artifact. In a later analysis, a clonal expansion index for each public chain was calculated from normalized within-repertoire ranks of inferred template counts. In a later analysis, generation probabilities were computed with a VDJ recombination model fitted to out-of-frame rearrangements, and the resulting probabilities were checked against IGoR. In a later analysis, TCR-TCR, TCR-HLA and TCR-CMV co-occurrence was scored with hypergeometric tests, and a repertoire-size bias correction was applied to TCR pairs. In a later analysis, false discovery rates were estimated by permuting HLA or CMV assignments 20 times. A later analysis grouped co-occurring TCRs with DBSCAN, adding TCRdist sequence similarity when clustering within HLA-allele-positive subsets. For co-occurrence clustering, repertoires with fewer than 30,000 or more than 120,000 public chains were excluded, along with a handful of repertoires with anomalous nucleotide sharing. TCRdb re-hosts the immuneACCESS table, in-frame sequences only. Its copies lack some clones; in the studies checked, an unresolved V gene accounts for under half of them, and the cause for the rest is not known. Clone size and V and J calls were adopted from that table, with D and trimming inferred from the DNA. This sample is represented by 250,000 to 350,000 clones; approximately 90% of them were singletons. Of the sample, about 2.3% falls within the top ten clones.

Inclusive of the bounding cysteine and phenylalanine, the CDR3 is 15 residues long. Only CDR3 DNA remains: 45 bases, in frame from the first base. V trim: 2 bases; J trim: 5 bases; unmatched bases: 3. The germline V gene provides CDR1 MNHEY and CDR2 SVGAGI. The specimen was PBMCs. The source of this sequence is a woman between 18 and 30 years old in good health and CMV-seronegative. The chain was built from TRBV6-5 and TRBJ1-5; TRBD1 fits 10 bases in the junction. The CDR3 region: CASSYGGQGHQPQHF. Read as DNA, the sequence is TGTGCCAGCAGTTACGGGGGACAGGGGCATCAGCCCCAGCATTTT.